These T cell receptor beta chains were read from a single sample in a study of somatic mutations in cytotoxic T cells in rheumatoid arthritis. TCRdb keeps only in-frame clones here, not all; method: immunoSEQ multiplex PCR. The table has 15,000 to 20,000 clones, 70% to 90% seen once; the top ten hold over 13%. The material sequenced was CD8+ T cells sorted from blood. These receptors came from an adult with rheumatoid arthritis. The CDR3 runs from the conserved cysteine through the conserved F or W. D genes are given only for firm matches. The size entry is marked missing in some rows and otherwise reads once, few, many or a size class.

>.|TRBJ2-1|once|TRBV28
CASSRDWTGNSYNEQFF
TGTGCCAGCAGCCGCGACTGGACCGGGAACTCCTACAATGAGCAGTTCTTC
>.|TRBJ1-6|.|TRBV21-1
CASSKVTEETYNSPLHF
TGTGCCAGCAGCAAAGTCACCGAGGAAACCTATAATTCACCCCTCCACTTT
>.|TRBJ2-4|once|TRBV9
CASSAGNIQYF
TGTGCCAGCAGCGCGGGAAACATTCAGTACTTC
>.|TRBJ2-3|few|TRBV4-2
CASSQGVGPADTQYF
TGTGCCAGCAGCCAAGGCGTCGGGCCAGCAGATACGCAGTATTTT
>TRBD1|TRBJ1-5|.|TRBV27
CASSLQGANQPQHF
TGTGCCAGCAGTTTACAGGGGGCGAATCAGCCCCAGCATTTT
>.|TRBJ2-7|.|TRBV10-3
CAISESAGGVEQYF
TGTGCCATCAGTGAGTCGGCAGGTGGGGTCGAGCAGTACTTC
>TRBD2|TRBJ2-7|.|TRBV7-3
CASSLGVRGSPYEQYF
TGTGCCAGCAGCTTAGGTGTGCGGGGGTCCCCCTACGAGCAGTACTTC
>TRBD1|TRBJ2-1|.|TRBV6-6
CASFRQGPYNEQFF
TGTGCCAGTTTTCGACAGGGACCTTACAATGAGCAGTTCTTC
>TRBD2|TRBJ2-1|.|TRBV18
CASSSGLAGKYNEQFF
TGTGCCAGCTCATCCGGACTAGCGGGGAAATACAATGAGCAGTTCTTC
>.|TRBJ1-1|.|TRBV28
CASSPNRGTEAFF
TGTGCCAGCAGTCCCAATCGGGGCACTGAAGCTTTCTTT
>.|TRBJ2-7|.|TRBV20-1
CSANGEYF
TGCAGTGCTAACGGGGAGTACTTC
>TRBD1|TRBJ2-7|.|TRBV19
CASSIGTGSYEQYF
TGTGCCAGTAGTATCGGGACAGGGTCCTACGAGCAGTACTTC
>TRBD1|TRBJ2-3|.|TRBV2
CASREGQGADTQYF
TGTGCCAGCAGAGAAGGACAGGGGGCAGATACGCAGTATTTT
>.|TRBJ2-7|.|TRBV29-1
CSAIRQGGYEQYF
TGCAGCGCCATCCGACAGGGAGGCTACGAGCAGTACTTC
>.|TRBJ2-3|.|TRBV27
CASSFFPTDTQYF
TGTGCCAGCAGTTTTTTCCCCACAGATACGCAGTATTTT
>TRBD1|TRBJ1-2|.|TRBV4-1
CASSQDLRGLYGYTF
TGCGCCAGCAGCCAAGATTTGAGGGGGCTCTATGGCTACACCTTC
>.|TRBJ2-2|.|TRBV30
CAWSTLNTGELFF
TGTGCCTGGAGTACCTTGAACACCGGGGAGCTGTTTTTT